The entry that follows covers one TCR beta chain sequence. Its antigen remains unidentified. This specimen belongs to a study of shared clonotypes between healthy human individuals. Trimming at V came to 7 bases and at J to 13 bases, leaving 5 bases not matched to a gene. The CDR3 length is 12 residues. Germline-derived CDR1 and CDR2 are SNHLY and FYNNEI. Study findings and constraints: Measured sharing among donors was expected to vary with sequencing depth.

Profiling relied on immunoSEQ multiplex PCR, and the TCRdb table lists in-frame clones only, not all of them. Of about 1 million clones listed, approximately 72% are singletons. This receptor was identified in a man younger than 35 in good health. The chain is built from TRBV2 and TRBJ2-3; 13 bases line up with TRBD2. The sequenced material came from memory CD4+ T cells sorted from blood. Subset specified: CD45RA-negative fraction. CDR3 DNA: TGTGCCAGCACTGGACTAGCGGGAGTTGAGTATTTT. This gives the protein CASTGLAGVEYF.